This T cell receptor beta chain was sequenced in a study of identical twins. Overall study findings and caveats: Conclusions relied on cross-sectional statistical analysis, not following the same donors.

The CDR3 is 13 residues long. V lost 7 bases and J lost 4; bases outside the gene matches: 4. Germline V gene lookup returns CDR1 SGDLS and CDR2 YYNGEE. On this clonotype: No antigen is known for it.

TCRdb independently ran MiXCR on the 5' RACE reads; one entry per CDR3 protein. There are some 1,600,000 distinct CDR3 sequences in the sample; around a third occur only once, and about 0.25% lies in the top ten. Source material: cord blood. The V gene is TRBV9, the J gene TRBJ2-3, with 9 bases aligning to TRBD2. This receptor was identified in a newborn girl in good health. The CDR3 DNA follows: TGTGCCAGCGGGGGACTAGCCGCAGATACGCAGTATTTT. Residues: CASGGLAADTQYF. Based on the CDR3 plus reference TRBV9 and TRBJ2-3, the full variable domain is DSGVTQTPKHLITATGQRVTLRCSPRSGDLSVYWYQQSLDQGLQFLIQYYNGEERAKGNILERFSAQQFPDLHSELNLSSLELGDSALYFCASGGLAADTQYFGPGTRLTVL.